Shown below are 23 T cell receptor beta chains from a single sample sequenced in a study of T cell responses to AZD1222 COVID-19 vaccine. TCRdb keeps only in-frame clones here, not all; method: immunoSEQ multiplex PCR. The repertoire holds 99,000 or so clones, with approximately 91% as singletons. Sequencing used peripheral blood, obtained on day 0 of AZD1222 vaccination. The receptor set was obtained from an adult in good health.

V and J are TRBV29-1 and TRBJ1-1; TRBD1 agrees at 8 bases. The V gene end was trimmed by 6 bases and the J gene end by 0 bases; junction bases not matched to a gene: 3. The CDR3 totals 13 residues. Germline assignment: CDR1 SQVTM and CDR2 ANQGSEA. The CDR3 sequence is CSVQQGVNTEAFF. The CDR3 region has the DNA TGCAGCGTACAACAGGGGGTGAACACTGAAGCTTTCTTT.

This chain uses TRBV2 with TRBJ1-5, with D hard to call. Germline V CDR1 and CDR2: SNHLY, FYNNEI. The CDR3 spans 13 residues. Trimming removed 8 bases at V and 0 bases at J, with 8 bases between. CDR3 DNA sequence: TGTGCCAGCCGCAGTGATAGCAATCAGCCCCAGCATTTT. It yields the protein CASRSDSNQPQHF.

V is TRBV12-3 or TRBV12-4 and J is TRBJ2-1; D unresolved. With 2 bases removed from V and 10 bases from J, the gap between germline ends came to 9 bases. CDR3 length: 12 amino acids. The CDR3 region has the DNA TGTGCCAGCAGTTTAAGAGTTAGAGAGCAGTTCTTC. This sequence encodes CASSLRVREQFF.

The chain employs TRBV13 and TRBJ1-2; D is possibly TRBD1 (5 bases). This CDR3 region has 16 residues. Trimming removed 5 bases from V and 0 bases from J, with 16 bases in between. Germline loops: CDR1 PRHDT, CDR2 FYEKMQ (reference sequence). CDR3 nucleotide sequence: TGTGCCAGCAGCCTGGGGAATCGACAGACTAACTATGGCTACACCTTC. Its translation is CASSLGNRQTNYGYTF.

The V call is TRBV11-2, the J call TRBJ1-1, with a possible D match to TRBD1 (6 bases). Trimming removed 1 base at V and 10 bases at J, with 22 bases between. This CDR3 region has 16 residues. Per the germline V gene, CDR1 is SGHAT and CDR2 is FQNNGV. This chain's CDR3 is CASSLVAVKVGAGAFF. DNA of the CDR3: TGTGCCAGCAGCTTAGTTGCCGTCAAGGTGGGGGCTGGAGCTTTCTTT.

This chain joins TRBV5-1 and TRBJ1-2; D unclear. CDR1 and CDR2 (germline): SGHRS, YFSETQ. The CDR3 is made up of 15 amino acids. Trimming removed 0 bases from V and 2 bases from J, with 11 bases in between. The CDR3 nucleotides are TGCGCCAGCAGCTTGGCCTTTGGCAGCAACTATGGCTACACCTTC. Amino acids: CASSLAFGSNYGYTF.

The CDR3 nucleotides read TGTGCCAGCGGAGCCCTTGGGGAGCAGTACTTC. As protein: CASGALGEQYF. The chain joins TRBV9 to TRBJ2-7; D unclear. V was cut by 7 bases and J by 7 bases, with 12 bases left in between. Germline values: CDR1 SGDLS, CDR2 YYNGEE. The CDR3 totals 11 residues. Full variable domain (remainder filled in from reference TRBV9 and TRBJ2-7): DSGVTQTPKHLITATGQRVTLRCSPRSGDLSVYWYQQSLDQGLQFLIQYYNGEERAKGNILERFSAQQFPDLHSELNLSSLELGDSALYFCASGALGEQYFGPGTRLTVT.

The V gene is TRBV27, the J gene TRBJ2-1; no firm D call. Per the germline V gene, CDR1 is MNHEY and CDR2 is SMNVEV (reference sequence). The length of the CDR3 is 12 residues. V gave up 4 bases and J gave up 3 bases, with 4 bases separating them. Written as DNA, the CDR3 is TGTGCCAGCAGTTCTCTCTACAATGAGCAGTTCTTC. Residues: CASSSLYNEQFF.

V usage is TRBV5-8 and J usage is TRBJ1-1; no clear D gene. There are 15 residues in the CDR3. V was shortened by 0 bases and J by 2 bases, with 11 bases between the two germline ends. Per germline, CDR1 SGHTS and CDR2 YDEGEE. The CDR3 here is CASSLVRSSNTEAFF. CDR3 nucleotides: TGTGCCAGCAGCTTGGTCAGGTCGTCTAACACTGAAGCTTTCTTT.

J is TRBJ2-7 and V is TRBV20-1; D uncertain. This CDR3 comprises 11 residues. CDR1 is DFQATT and CDR2 is SNEGSKA in the germline V gene (reference sequence). V lost 5 bases, J lost 4 bases, and 9 bases lay in between. CDR3 loop: CSAAGRYEQYF. The CDR3 bases are TGCAGTGCTGCCGGGCGTTACGAGCAGTACTTC.

The chain couples TRBV6-5 to TRBJ1-5, with D perhaps TRBD1 (6 bases). CDR1 is MNHEY, CDR2 SVGAGI, per germline. The CDR3 consists of 16 residues. V was pared by 4 bases and J by 5 bases, with 18 bases between. This chain's CDR3 is CASSSRDTRAYQPQHF. The DNA for the CDR3 is TGTGCCAGCAGTTCCCGGGACACCCGGGCCTATCAGCCCCAGCATTTT.

The V call is TRBV4-1, the J call TRBJ1-2; TRBD1 might be the D (6 bases). The V end was cut by 2 bases, the J end by 1 base, with 14 bases between. This CDR3 contains 16 residues. Germline CDR1 reads MGHRA; CDR2 reads YSYEKL. Here the CDR3 reads CASSQTGTYINYGYTF. The CDR3 region has the DNA TGCGCCAGCAGCCAAACCGGGACATATATTAACTATGGCTACACCTTC.

For this clone: Different DNA sequences within this sample yield the same CDR3. The CDR3 bases are TGCGCCAGCAGCTTGGGGGGGGGAGAGCCATACGAGCAGTACTTC. Its protein is CASSLGGGEPYEQYF. The genes are TRBV5-1 and TRBJ2-7, with 7 bases lining up with TRBD2. Per the germline V gene, CDR1 is SGHRS and CDR2 is YFSETQ. The CDR3 runs 15 residues. Losses at the gene ends were 0 bases for V and 4 bases for J; bases not matched to a gene: 7. Supplemented by reference TRBV5-1 and TRBJ2-7, the full variable domain reads KAGVTQTPRYLIKTRGQQVTLSCSPISGHRSVSWYQQTPGQGLQFLFEYFSETQRNKGNFPGRFSGRQFSNSRSEMNVSTLELGDSALYLCASSLGGGEPYEQYFGPGTRLTVT.

The V gene is TRBV20-1, the J gene TRBJ1-2, with a weak D call TRBD1 (5 bases). The CDR3 runs 11 residues. Germline V gene lookup returns CDR1 DFQATT and CDR2 SNEGSKA (reference sequence). Trimming took 3 bases from V and 7 from J, leaving 9 bases between them. Here the CDR3 DNA reads TGCAGTGCTAGTTTGGGGCCTGGCTACACCTTC. It translates to CSASLGPGYTF.

This clone is a singleton in its sample. The V gene is TRBV19, the J gene TRBJ2-7; tentative D call: TRBD1 (5 bases). Germline V gives CDR1 LNHDA, CDR2 SQIVND (reference sequence). V shed 5 bases and J shed 3 bases, with 11 bases lying between them. The CDR3 is 13 residues long. The CDR3 DNA reads as TGTGCCAGTAGTGCAGGGTCGCGCTACGAGCAGTACTTC. Amino acids: CASSAGSRYEQYF.

The V call is TRBV6-5, the J call TRBJ1-2; tentatively, D is TRBD1 (5 bases). The CDR3 is 15 amino acids. Trimming cost V 3 bases and J 4 bases, with 15 bases left between them. CDR1 and CDR2 (germline): MNHEY, SVGAGI. Written as DNA, the CDR3 is TGTGCCAGCAGTTATACAGGTGTAGGAACCTATGGCTACACCTTC. Amino acids: CASSYTGVGTYGYTF.

The chain is built from TRBV6-5 and TRBJ1-5; D gene uncertain. V lost 6 bases and J 6 bases, leaving 15 bases between the germline ends. The CDR3 runs 14 residues. Germline V CDR1 and CDR2: MNHEY, SVGAGI. CDR3 residues: CASSRDSSRQPQHF. CDR3 bases: TGTGCCAGCAGCCGCGACTCATCCCGTCAGCCCCAGCATTTT.

Remarks on this clone: Because the CDR3's place on the DNA is in doubt, the DNA is left out and the CDR3 is given as listed by TCRdb. The chain links TRBV11-3 to TRBJ1-4. The CDR3 is made up of 10 amino acids, end residues included. Germline assignment: CDR1 SGHNT and CDR2 YENEEA. The CDR3 region is CASGVKNCFF.

J is TRBJ1-1 and V is TRBV11-2, with 9 bases aligning to TRBD1. CDR1 is SGHAT, CDR2 FQNNGV, per germline. The length of the CDR3 is 15 residues. Trimming cost V 5 bases and J 12 bases; bases outside gene matches: 16. The CDR3 nucleotides read TGTGCCAGCAGCCCAACGACAGGGGGTGGGATAGAACCTTTCTTT. Its translation: CASSPTTGGGIEPFF.

This clone was seen only once. The CDR3 does not close with the conserved phenylalanine or tryptophan, likely indicating a read error. The genes are TRBV2 and TRBJ1-6; 10 bases line up with TRBD1. The trim removed 7 bases at V and 6 bases at J, leaving 6 bases unmatched. The CDR3 totals 15 residues. Germline V CDR1 and CDR2: SNHLY, FYNNEI. The CDR3 is CASTGTGAGNSPLHL. As DNA, the CDR3 is TGTGCCAGCACCGGGACAGGGGCTGGTAATTCACCCCTCCACCTT.

The chain employs TRBV5-4 and TRBJ2-7, with D unresolved. The germline CDR1 and CDR2 sequences are SGHNT and YYREEE (reference sequence). V dropped 0 bases and J dropped 4 bases, with 5 bases sitting between them. There are 12 residues in the CDR3. The CDR3 nucleotides read TGTGCCAGCAGCTTGGGAACTTACGAGCAGTACTTC. Protein sequence: CASSLGTYEQYF.

This clone occurred once. The chain uses TRBV30 and TRBJ2-7; D gene unclear. V was cut by 0 bases and J by 0 bases, with 9 bases left in between. The CDR3 is 14 residues long. Germline CDR1 reads GTSNPN; CDR2 reads SVGIG (reference sequence). The CDR3 here is CAWSVSHVSYEQYF. The CDR3 DNA is TGTGCCTGGAGTGTAAGCCACGTCTCCTACGAGCAGTACTTC.

The V gene is TRBV5-1, the J gene TRBJ1-2; the D is unclear. V was shortened by 4 bases and J by 3 bases, with 16 bases between the two germline ends. The CDR3 runs 15 residues. Per germline, CDR1 SGHRS and CDR2 YFSETQ. The CDR3 region is CASSGLSDSHYGYTF. CDR3 coding DNA: TGCGCCAGCAGCGGGCTGAGTGATAGCCACTATGGCTACACCTTC.